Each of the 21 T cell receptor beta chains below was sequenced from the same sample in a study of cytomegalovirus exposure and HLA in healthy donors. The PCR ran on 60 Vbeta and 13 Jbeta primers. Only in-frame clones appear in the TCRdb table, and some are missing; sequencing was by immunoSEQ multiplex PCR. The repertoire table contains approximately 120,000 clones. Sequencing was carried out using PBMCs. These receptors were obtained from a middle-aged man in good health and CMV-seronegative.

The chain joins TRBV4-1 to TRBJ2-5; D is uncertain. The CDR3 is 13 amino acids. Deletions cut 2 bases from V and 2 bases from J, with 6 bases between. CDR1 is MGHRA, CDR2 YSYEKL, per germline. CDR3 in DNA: TGCGCCAGCAGCCAATTCGTTCAAGAGACCCAGTACTTC. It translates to CASSQFVQETQYF.

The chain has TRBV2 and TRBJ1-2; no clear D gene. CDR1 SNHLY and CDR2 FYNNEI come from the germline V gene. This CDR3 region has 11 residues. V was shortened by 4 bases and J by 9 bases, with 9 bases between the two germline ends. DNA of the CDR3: TGTGCCAGCAGTGCTCCCGGGAGCTACACCTTC. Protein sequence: CASSAPGSYTF.

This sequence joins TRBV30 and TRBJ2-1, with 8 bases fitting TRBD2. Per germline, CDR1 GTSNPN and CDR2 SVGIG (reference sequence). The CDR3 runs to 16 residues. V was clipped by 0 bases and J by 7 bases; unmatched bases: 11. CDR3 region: CAWSVTGGALGNEQFF. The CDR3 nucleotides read TGTGCCTGGAGTGTAACGGGGGGGGCTTTAGGGAATGAGCAGTTCTTC.

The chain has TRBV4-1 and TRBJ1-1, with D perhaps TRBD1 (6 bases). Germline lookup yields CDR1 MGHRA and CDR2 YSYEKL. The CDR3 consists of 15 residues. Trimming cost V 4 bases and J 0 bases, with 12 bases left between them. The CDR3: CASSRGDNVNTEAFF. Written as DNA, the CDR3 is TGCGCCAGCAGCCGAGGGGACAACGTGAACACTGAAGCTTTCTTT.

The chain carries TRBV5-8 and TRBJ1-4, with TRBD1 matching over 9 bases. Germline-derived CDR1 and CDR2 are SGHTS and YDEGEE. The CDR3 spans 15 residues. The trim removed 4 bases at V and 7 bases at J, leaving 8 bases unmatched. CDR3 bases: TGTGCCAGCAGCACCCGGACAGGGGTAAGTGAAAAACTGTTTTTT. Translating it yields CASSTRTGVSEKLFF.

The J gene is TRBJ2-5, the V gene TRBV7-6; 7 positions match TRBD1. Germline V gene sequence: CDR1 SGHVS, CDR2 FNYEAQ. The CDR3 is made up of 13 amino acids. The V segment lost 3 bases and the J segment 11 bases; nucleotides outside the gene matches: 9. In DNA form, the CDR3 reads TGTGCCAGCAGCTTTGACAGGGCAGGGGAGCAGTACTTC. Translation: CASSFDRAGEQYF.

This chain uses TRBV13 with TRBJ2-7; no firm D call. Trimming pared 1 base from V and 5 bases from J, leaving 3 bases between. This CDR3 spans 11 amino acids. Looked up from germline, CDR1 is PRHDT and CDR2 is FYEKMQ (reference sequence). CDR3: CASSLDNEQYF. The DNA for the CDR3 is TGTGCCAGCAGCTTAGACAACGAGCAGTACTTC.

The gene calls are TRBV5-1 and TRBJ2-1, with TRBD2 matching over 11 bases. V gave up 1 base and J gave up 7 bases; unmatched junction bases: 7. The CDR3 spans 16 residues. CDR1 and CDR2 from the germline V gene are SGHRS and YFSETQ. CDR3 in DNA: TGCGCCAGCAGCTTGACGACTAGCGGGGAGACAAATGAGCAGTTCTTC. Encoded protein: CASSLTTSGETNEQFF. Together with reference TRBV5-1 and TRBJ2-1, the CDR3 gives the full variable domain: KAGVTQTPRYLIKTRGQQVTLSCSPISGHRSVSWYQQTPGQGLQFLFEYFSETQRNKGNFPGRFSGRQFSNSRSEMNVSTLELGDSALYLCASSLTTSGETNEQFFGPGTRLTVL.

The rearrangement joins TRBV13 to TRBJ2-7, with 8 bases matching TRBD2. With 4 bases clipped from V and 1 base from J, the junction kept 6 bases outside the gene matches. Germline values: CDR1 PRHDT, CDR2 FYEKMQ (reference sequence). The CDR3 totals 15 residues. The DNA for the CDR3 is TGTGCCAGCAGCTCGAGAGCTAGCGGGTCCTACGAGCAGTACTTC. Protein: CASSSRASGSYEQYF.

The CDR3 spells CASSLRGAGGPGANVLTF. The CDR3 DNA follows: TGTGCCAGCAGTTTAAGAGGAGCGGGAGGGCCCGGGGCCAACGTCCTGACTTTC. V usage is TRBV27 and J usage is TRBJ2-6, with 10 positions matching TRBD2. CDR3 length: 18 amino acids. With 2 bases clipped from V and 4 bases from J, the junction kept 8 bases outside the gene matches. Germline V lookup: CDR1 MNHEY, CDR2 SMNVEV (reference sequence).

CDR3 sequence: CASSLDVLANEQFF. The CDR3 DNA follows: TGTGCCAGCAGCTTAGATGTCCTAGCTAATGAGCAGTTCTTC. The chain is built from TRBV7-8 and TRBJ2-1, with D maybe TRBD2 (5 bases). This CDR3 has 14 residues. Trimming left V 1 base short and J 7 bases short, with 11 bases between. The germline gives CDR1 SGHVS, CDR2 FQNEAQ.

CDR3 nucleotides: TGTGCCTGGAGTGTACTAGGGACTTCCAGCTCCTACGAGCAGTACTTC. This sequence encodes CAWSVLGTSSSYEQYF. The V gene is TRBV30, the J gene TRBJ2-7, with a weak D call TRBD2 (6 bases). V was cut by 0 bases and J by 0 bases, with 15 bases left in between. The CDR3 sequence is 16 residues long. Germline CDR1 GTSNPN, CDR2 SVGIG (reference sequence).

CDR3 coding DNA: TGTGCCAGCAGCGCAGACAGGGGTAGCACAGATACGCAGTATTTT. This translates into CASSADRGSTDTQYF. The J gene is TRBJ2-3, the V gene TRBV11-2; the match to TRBD1 covers 8 bases. The junction had 4 bases not matched to a gene; V was cut back by 5 bases and J by 0 bases. CDR3 length equals 15 residues. Germline V gene lookup returns CDR1 SGHAT and CDR2 FQNNGV.

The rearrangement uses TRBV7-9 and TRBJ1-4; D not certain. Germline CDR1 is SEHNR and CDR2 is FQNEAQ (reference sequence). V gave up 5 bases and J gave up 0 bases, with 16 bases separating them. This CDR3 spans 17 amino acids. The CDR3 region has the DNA TGTGCCAGCAGCCCACGTGGGAGCTATTCAACTAATGAAAAACTGTTTTTT. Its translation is CASSPRGSYSTNEKLFF.

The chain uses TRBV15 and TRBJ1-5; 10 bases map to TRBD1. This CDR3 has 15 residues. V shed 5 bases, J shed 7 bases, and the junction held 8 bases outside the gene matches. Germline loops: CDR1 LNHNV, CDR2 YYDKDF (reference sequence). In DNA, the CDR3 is TGTGCCACCAGCGGAGCTGGACAGGGGGGACAGCCCCAGCATTTT. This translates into CATSGAGQGGQPQHF.

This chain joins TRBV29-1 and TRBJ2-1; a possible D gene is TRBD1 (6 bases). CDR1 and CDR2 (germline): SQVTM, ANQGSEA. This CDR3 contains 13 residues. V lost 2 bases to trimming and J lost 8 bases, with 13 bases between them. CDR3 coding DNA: TGCAGCGTTGAAACTACAGGGTGGTATGAGCAGTTCTTC. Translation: CSVETTGWYEQFF.

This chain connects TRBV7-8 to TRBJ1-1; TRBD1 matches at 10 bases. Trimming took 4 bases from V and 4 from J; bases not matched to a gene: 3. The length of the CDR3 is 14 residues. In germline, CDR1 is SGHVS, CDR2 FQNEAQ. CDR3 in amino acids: CASSYRDRGTEAFF. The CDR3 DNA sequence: TGTGCCAGCAGCTACCGGGACAGGGGCACTGAAGCTTTCTTT.

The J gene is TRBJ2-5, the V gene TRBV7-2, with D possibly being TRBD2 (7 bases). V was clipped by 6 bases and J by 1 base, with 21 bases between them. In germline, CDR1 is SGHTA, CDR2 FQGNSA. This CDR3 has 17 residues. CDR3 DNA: TGTGCCAGCAGACTAGGGGGGCTAGCGGCATTCCAAGAGACCCAGTACTTC. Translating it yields CASRLGGLAAFQETQYF.

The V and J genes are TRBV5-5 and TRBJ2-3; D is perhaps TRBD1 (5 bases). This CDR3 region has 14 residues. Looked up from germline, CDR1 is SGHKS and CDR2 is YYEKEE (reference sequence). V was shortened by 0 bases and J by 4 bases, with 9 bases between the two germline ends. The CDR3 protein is CASSLVRAADTQYF. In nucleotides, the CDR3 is TGTGCCAGCAGCTTGGTCAGGGCGGCAGATACGCAGTATTTT.

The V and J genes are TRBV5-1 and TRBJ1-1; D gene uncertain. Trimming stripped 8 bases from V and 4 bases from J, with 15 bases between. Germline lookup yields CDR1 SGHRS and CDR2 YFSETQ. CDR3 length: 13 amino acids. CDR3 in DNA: TGCGCCAGTTTCCTCGGGTCGGGCACTGAAGCTTTCTTT. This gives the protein CASFLGSGTEAFF.

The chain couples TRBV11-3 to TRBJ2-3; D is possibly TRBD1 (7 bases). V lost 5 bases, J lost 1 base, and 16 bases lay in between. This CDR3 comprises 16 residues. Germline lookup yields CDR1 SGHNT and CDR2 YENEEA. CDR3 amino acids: CASSAQGGWGTDTQYF. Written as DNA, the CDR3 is TGTGCCAGCAGCGCCCAGGGGGGTTGGGGCACAGATACGCAGTATTTT.